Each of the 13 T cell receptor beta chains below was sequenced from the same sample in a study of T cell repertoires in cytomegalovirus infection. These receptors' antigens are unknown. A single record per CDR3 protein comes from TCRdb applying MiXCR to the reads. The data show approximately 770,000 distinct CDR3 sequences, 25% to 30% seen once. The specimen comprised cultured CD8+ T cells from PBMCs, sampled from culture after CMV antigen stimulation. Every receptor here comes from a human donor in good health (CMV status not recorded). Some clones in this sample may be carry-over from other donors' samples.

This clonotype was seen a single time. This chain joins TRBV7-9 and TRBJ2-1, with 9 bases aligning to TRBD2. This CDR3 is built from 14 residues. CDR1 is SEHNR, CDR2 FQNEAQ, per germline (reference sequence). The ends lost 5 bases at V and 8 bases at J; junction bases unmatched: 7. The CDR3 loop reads CASSTPSGVDEQFF. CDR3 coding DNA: TGTGCCAGCAGCACCCCTAGCGGGGTGGATGAGCAGTTCTTC. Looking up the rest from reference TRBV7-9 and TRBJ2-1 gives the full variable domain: DTGVSQNPRHKITKRGQNVTFRCDPISEHNRLYWYRQTLGQGPEFLTYFQNEAQLEKSRLLSDRFSAERPKGSFSTLEIQRTEQGDSAMYLCASSTPSGVDEQFFGPGTRLTVL.

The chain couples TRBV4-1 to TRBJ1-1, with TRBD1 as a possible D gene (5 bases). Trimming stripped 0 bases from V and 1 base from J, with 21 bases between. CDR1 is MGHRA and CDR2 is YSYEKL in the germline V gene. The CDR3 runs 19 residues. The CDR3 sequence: CASSQDSGFGRRTNTEAFF. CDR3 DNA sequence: TGCGCCAGCAGCCAAGATTCAGGGTTCGGAAGGAGGACGAACACTGAAGCTTTCTTT.

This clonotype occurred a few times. This CDR3 reads CAIWTSGSPLHF. The CDR3 DNA sequence: TGTGCCATCTGGACATCCGGTTCACCCCTCCACTTT. The chain has TRBV10-3 and TRBJ1-6, with a tentative D call TRBD1 (5 bases). Looked up from germline, CDR1 is ENHRY and CDR2 is SYGVKD. The CDR3 runs 12 residues. V was trimmed by 8 bases and J by 9 bases, leaving 11 bases between them.

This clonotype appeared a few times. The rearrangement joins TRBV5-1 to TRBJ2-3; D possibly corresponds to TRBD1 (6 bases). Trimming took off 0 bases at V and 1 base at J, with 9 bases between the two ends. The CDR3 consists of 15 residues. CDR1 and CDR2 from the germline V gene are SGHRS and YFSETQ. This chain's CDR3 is CASSLDRAGTDTQYF. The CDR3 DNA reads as TGCGCCAGCAGCTTGGACAGGGCGGGCACAGATACGCAGTATTTT. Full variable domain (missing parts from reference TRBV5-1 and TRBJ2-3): KAGVTQTPRYLIKTRGQQVTLSCSPISGHRSVSWYQQTPGQGLQFLFEYFSETQRNKGNFPGRFSGRQFSNSRSEMNVSTLELGDSALYLCASSLDRAGTDTQYFGPGTRLTVL.

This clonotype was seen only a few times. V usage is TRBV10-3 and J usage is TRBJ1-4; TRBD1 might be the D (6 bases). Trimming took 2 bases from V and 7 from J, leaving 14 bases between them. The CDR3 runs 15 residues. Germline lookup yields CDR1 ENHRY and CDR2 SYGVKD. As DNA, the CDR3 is TGTGCCATCAGTGAGATCCGACAGGAACCTGAAAAACTGTTTTTT. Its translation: CAISEIRQEPEKLFF.

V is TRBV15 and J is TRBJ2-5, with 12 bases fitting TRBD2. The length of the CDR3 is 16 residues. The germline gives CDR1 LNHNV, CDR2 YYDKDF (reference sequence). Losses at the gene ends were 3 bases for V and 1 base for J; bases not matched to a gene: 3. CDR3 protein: CATSSPLAGGQETQYF. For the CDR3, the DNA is TGTGCCACCAGCAGCCCACTAGCGGGGGGCCAAGAGACCCAGTACTTC.

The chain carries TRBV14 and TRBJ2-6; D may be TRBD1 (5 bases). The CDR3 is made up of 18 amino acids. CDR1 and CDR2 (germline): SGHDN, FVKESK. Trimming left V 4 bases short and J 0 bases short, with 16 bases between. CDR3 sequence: CASSPRQRYNSGANVLTF. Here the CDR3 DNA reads TGTGCCAGCAGCCCAAGACAGCGTTATAACTCTGGGGCCAACGTCCTGACTTTC. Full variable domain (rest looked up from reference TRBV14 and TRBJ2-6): EAGVTQFPSHSVIEKGQTVTLRCDPISGHDNLYWYRRVMGKEIKFLLHFVKESKQDESGMPNNRFLAERTGGTYSTLKVQPAELEDSGVYFCASSPRQRYNSGANVLTFGAGSRLTVL.

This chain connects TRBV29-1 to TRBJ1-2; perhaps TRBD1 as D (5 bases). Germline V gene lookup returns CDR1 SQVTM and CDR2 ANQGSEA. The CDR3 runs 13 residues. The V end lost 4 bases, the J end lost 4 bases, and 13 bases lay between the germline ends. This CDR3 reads CSVAGTDLYGYTF. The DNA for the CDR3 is TGCAGCGTTGCCGGGACGGACCTCTATGGCTACACCTTC.

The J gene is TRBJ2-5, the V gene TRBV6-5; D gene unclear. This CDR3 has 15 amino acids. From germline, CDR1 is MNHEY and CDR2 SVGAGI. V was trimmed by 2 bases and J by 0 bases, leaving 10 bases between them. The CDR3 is CASSYEEKYQETQYF. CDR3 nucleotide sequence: TGTGCCAGCAGTTACGAGGAAAAGTACCAAGAGACCCAGTACTTC.

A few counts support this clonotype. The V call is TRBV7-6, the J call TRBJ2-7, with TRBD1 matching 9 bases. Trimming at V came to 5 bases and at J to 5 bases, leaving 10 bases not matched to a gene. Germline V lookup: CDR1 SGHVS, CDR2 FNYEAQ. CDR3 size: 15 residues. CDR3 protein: CASSLEGTGFHEQYV. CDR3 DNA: TGTGCCAGCAGCCTGGAGGGGACAGGGTTCCACGAGCAGTACGTC.

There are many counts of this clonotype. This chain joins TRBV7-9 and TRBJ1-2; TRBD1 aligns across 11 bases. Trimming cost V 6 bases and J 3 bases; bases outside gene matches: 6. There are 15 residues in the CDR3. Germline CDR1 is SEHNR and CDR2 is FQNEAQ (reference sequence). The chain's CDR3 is CASSSGTGGYYGYTF. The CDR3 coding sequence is TGTGCCAGCAGTTCCGGGACAGGGGGGTACTATGGCTACACCTTC.

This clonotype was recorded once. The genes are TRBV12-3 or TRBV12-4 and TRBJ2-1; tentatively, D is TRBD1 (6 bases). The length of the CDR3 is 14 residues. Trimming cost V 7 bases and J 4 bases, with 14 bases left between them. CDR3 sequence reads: CASTRTTGYNEQFF. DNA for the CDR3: TGTGCCAGCACCCGAACTACAGGGTACAATGAGCAGTTCTTC.

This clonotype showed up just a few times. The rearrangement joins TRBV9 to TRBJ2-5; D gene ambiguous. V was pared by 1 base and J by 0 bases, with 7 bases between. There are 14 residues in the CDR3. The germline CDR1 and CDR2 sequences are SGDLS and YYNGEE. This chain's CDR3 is CASSVWQDQETQYF. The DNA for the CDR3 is TGTGCCAGCAGCGTATGGCAGGACCAAGAGACCCAGTACTTC.